Listed below are T cell receptor beta chains from one sample, sequenced in a study of cytomegalovirus exposure and HLA in healthy donors. Clones were read by immunoSEQ multiplex PCR, and TCRdb kept only the in-frame ones, dropping some. Of 100,000 to 150,000 clones listed, over 9.5% are singletons. Sequencing was performed on PBMCs. The receptors here all came from a young woman in good health and CMV-seropositive. Both conserved end residues are part of each CDR3. Each record gives: CDR3 DNA, CDR3 protein, D gene, clone size, V gene, J gene. A D gene is named only where the DNA matches it firmly. Only some rows state a clone size, as once, few, many or a class for expanded clones.

CDR3nt: TGCGCCAGCAGCTTGGCCCTACTGAACACTGAAGCTTTCTTT; CDR3aa: CASSLALLNTEAFF; d_gene: NA; abundance: NA; v_gene: TRBV5-1; j_gene: TRBJ1-1
CDR3nt: TGTGCCAGCAGCGACCAGCGAGGGAGCGGCTACACCTTC; CDR3aa: CASSDQRGSGYTF; d_gene: NA; abundance: NA; v_gene: TRBV2; j_gene: TRBJ1-2
CDR3nt: TGTGCCTCGGACGGGGGGGGACCTCGGGACTATGGCTACACCTTC; CDR3aa: CASDGGGPRDYGYTF; d_gene: NA; abundance: NA; v_gene: TRBV30; j_gene: TRBJ1-2
CDR3nt: TGTGCCAGCAGAGAACCCGGAGAGACCCAGTACTTC; CDR3aa: CASREPGETQYF; d_gene: NA; abundance: few; v_gene: TRBV6-6; j_gene: TRBJ2-5
CDR3nt: TGTGCCAGCAGCAAAGGCTTGACAGGGGGCGGGGACAATGAGCAGTTCTTC; CDR3aa: CASSKGLTGGGDNEQFF; d_gene: NA; abundance: few; v_gene: TRBV21-1; j_gene: TRBJ2-1
CDR3nt: TGTGCCAGCCGGCTAGCGGGTCGTCGTGAGCAGTACTTC; CDR3aa: CASRLAGRREQYF; d_gene: TRBD2; abundance: NA; v_gene: TRBV25-1; j_gene: TRBJ2-7
CDR3nt: TGCAGCGTCGGGGGGCAGGGGCGTGAAGAGACCCAGTACTTC; CDR3aa: CSVGGQGREETQYF; d_gene: NA; abundance: few; v_gene: TRBV29-1; j_gene: TRBJ2-5
CDR3nt: TGTGCCAGCAGCAAATTCCAGCGAGGCACCGGGGAGCTGTTTTTT; CDR3aa: CASSKFQRGTGELFF; d_gene: NA; abundance: few; v_gene: TRBV21-1; j_gene: TRBJ2-2
CDR3nt: TGTGCCAGCAGCTTCAGCGGGAGCTACAATGAGCAGTTCTTC; CDR3aa: CASSFSGSYNEQFF; d_gene: TRBD2; abundance: few; v_gene: TRBV7-3; j_gene: TRBJ2-1
CDR3nt: TGTGCCAGCAGCTTAGCGAGCACGGGAGCAGGCTACGAGCAGTACTTC; CDR3aa: CASSLASTGAGYEQYF; d_gene: NA; abundance: NA; v_gene: TRBV7-6; j_gene: TRBJ2-7
CDR3nt: TGTGCCAGCCTAGAGGGGGTGGCGCAGAGCCCAACCTTC; CDR3aa: CASLEGVAQSPTF; d_gene: NA; abundance: few; v_gene: TRBV6-1; j_gene: TRBJ1-2
CDR3nt: TGCAGCGTTGAGCGTGACAGGGGATCCACTGAAGCTTTCTTT; CDR3aa: CSVERDRGSTEAFF; d_gene: TRBD1; abundance: NA; v_gene: TRBV29-1; j_gene: TRBJ1-1
CDR3nt: TGTGCCAGCACCTGGGGATGGCAGGGGGGAGACGAGCAGTTCTTC; CDR3aa: CASTWGWQGGDEQFF; d_gene: NA; abundance: NA; v_gene: TRBV9; j_gene: TRBJ2-1
CDR3nt: TGTGCCAGCAGCAGGATCCGGGATCCGAACAATGAGCAGTTCTTC; CDR3aa: CASSRIRDPNNEQFF; d_gene: NA; abundance: many; v_gene: TRBV28; j_gene: TRBJ2-1
CDR3nt: TGTGCCAGCAGGGGACAGGGTCCTAACACTGAAGCTTTCTTT; CDR3aa: CASRGQGPNTEAFF; d_gene: TRBD1; abundance: NA; v_gene: TRBV6-6; j_gene: TRBJ1-1
CDR3nt: TGTGCCAGCAGTTACTCGGGAGGAAATCAGCCCCAGCATTTT; CDR3aa: CASSYSGGNQPQHF; d_gene: NA; abundance: few; v_gene: TRBV6-6; j_gene: TRBJ1-5
CDR3nt: TGCGCCAGCAGCTGGGGGGACAGGGACACTGAAGCTTTCTTT; CDR3aa: CASSWGDRDTEAFF; d_gene: TRBD1; abundance: few; v_gene: TRBV5-1; j_gene: TRBJ1-1
CDR3nt: TGCAGCGTGCGGGATACCTACGAGCAGTACTTC; CDR3aa: CSVRDTYEQYF; d_gene: NA; abundance: few; v_gene: TRBV29-1; j_gene: TRBJ2-7
CDR3nt: TGTGCCAGCAGTGAGACAGGGGCCCTTTTCTCTGGGGCCAACGTCCTGACTTTC; CDR3aa: CASSETGALFSGANVLTF; d_gene: TRBD1; abundance: NA; v_gene: TRBV25-1; j_gene: TRBJ2-6
CDR3nt: TGTGCCAGCAGTGTAGGGACATTGGGAAACACCATATATTTT; CDR3aa: CASSVGTLGNTIYF; d_gene: NA; abundance: few; v_gene: TRBV6-1; j_gene: TRBJ1-3
CDR3nt: TGTGCCAGCAGTGAAGGGGGACAGCGAGACTATGGCTACACCTTC; CDR3aa: CASSEGGQRDYGYTF; d_gene: TRBD1; abundance: few; v_gene: TRBV28; j_gene: TRBJ1-2
CDR3nt: TGTGCCTGGAGTCCCCAGAGCGGTACACTGTTTTTT; CDR3aa: CAWSPQSGTLFF; d_gene: NA; abundance: NA; v_gene: TRBV30; j_gene: TRBJ1-4
CDR3nt: TGCGCCAGCAGCCAAGAGGGAACTAGCGGGATGTACAATGAGCAGTTCTTC; CDR3aa: CASSQEGTSGMYNEQFF; d_gene: TRBD2; abundance: few; v_gene: TRBV4-1; j_gene: TRBJ2-1
CDR3nt: TGTGCCAGCAGGACAACAGGGAATCAGCCCCAGCATTTT; CDR3aa: CASRTTGNQPQHF; d_gene: NA; abundance: NA; v_gene: TRBV28; j_gene: TRBJ1-5
CDR3nt: TGTGCCAGCTCCCAGCGGGCGTACTACGAGCAGTACTTC; CDR3aa: CASSQRAYYEQYF; d_gene: NA; abundance: NA; v_gene: TRBV11-3; j_gene: TRBJ2-7
CDR3nt: TGTGCCAGCAGTGAAGCAAGAGGCAGCTATAGGCCCCAGCATTTT; CDR3aa: CASSEARGSYRPQHF; d_gene: NA; abundance: NA; v_gene: TRBV6-1; j_gene: TRBJ1-5
CDR3nt: TGTGCCAGTGCCAACCAGGGGGTCGCCACTGAAGCTTTCTTT; CDR3aa: CASANQGVATEAFF; d_gene: TRBD1; abundance: NA; v_gene: TRBV19; j_gene: TRBJ1-1
CDR3nt: TGCGCCAGCAGCCAGGAAACAGGGGGAAAGGTCGAGCAGTACTTC; CDR3aa: CASSQETGGKVEQYF; d_gene: TRBD1; abundance: NA; v_gene: TRBV5-1; j_gene: TRBJ2-7
CDR3nt: TGTGCCAGCAGTCAACTAGCGGGAGCCACCTACGAGCAGTACTTC; CDR3aa: CASSQLAGATYEQYF; d_gene: TRBD2; abundance: once; v_gene: TRBV6-1; j_gene: TRBJ2-7
CDR3nt: TGTGCCAGCAGTGGGGCCACCTTCTACGAGCAGTACTTC; CDR3aa: CASSGATFYEQYF; d_gene: NA; abundance: NA; v_gene: TRBV6-1; j_gene: TRBJ2-7
CDR3nt: TGCGCCAGCAGCCAAGTAACAGGGTATAACTATGGCTACACCTTC; CDR3aa: CASSQVTGYNYGYTF; d_gene: NA; abundance: NA; v_gene: TRBV4-1; j_gene: TRBJ1-2
CDR3nt: TGCGCCAGCAGCCCTGGGGACAGAGATCAAAAACTGTTTTTT; CDR3aa: CASSPGDRDQKLFF; d_gene: TRBD1; abundance: NA; v_gene: TRBV5-1; j_gene: TRBJ1-4
CDR3nt: TGCGCCAGCAGCCTATTACAGGGAACTCTCTACAATGAGCAGTTCTTC; CDR3aa: CASSLLQGTLYNEQFF; d_gene: NA; abundance: NA; v_gene: TRBV5-1; j_gene: TRBJ2-1
CDR3nt: TGTGCCAGCTCAGGGGTGGGGACAGCTGATGGCTACACCTTC; CDR3aa: CASSGVGTADGYTF; d_gene: TRBD1; abundance: NA; v_gene: TRBV18; j_gene: TRBJ1-2
CDR3nt: TGTGCCAGCAGCCTCTACAGGGGAGCTGGAAACACCATATATTTT; CDR3aa: CASSLYRGAGNTIYF; d_gene: TRBD1; abundance: few; v_gene: TRBV13; j_gene: TRBJ1-3
CDR3nt: TGTGCCAGCAGCCTTCTCAAGGGGGGAGGGAGGGAGCAGTTCTTC; CDR3aa: CASSLLKGGGREQFF; d_gene: NA; abundance: NA; v_gene: TRBV6-5; j_gene: TRBJ2-1
CDR3nt: TGCGCCAGCAGCTTAGGAGATAGCGGGAGGGGGTACCAAGAGACCCAGTACTTC; CDR3aa: CASSLGDSGRGYQETQYF; d_gene: TRBD2; abundance: NA; v_gene: TRBV5-1; j_gene: TRBJ2-5
CDR3nt: TGTGCCAGCAGCGAGGACAGCGCCTACGAGCAGTACTTC; CDR3aa: CASSEDSAYEQYF; d_gene: NA; abundance: once; v_gene: TRBV6-1; j_gene: TRBJ2-7
CDR3nt: TGCGCCACCATGAGGGGACAGGGGACAGATACGCAGTATTTT; CDR3aa: CATMRGQGTDTQYF; d_gene: TRBD1; abundance: NA; v_gene: TRBV5-1; j_gene: TRBJ2-3
CDR3nt: TGCGCCAGCAGCCCCGCTAACTACGAGCAGTACTTC; CDR3aa: CASSPANYEQYF; d_gene: NA; abundance: few; v_gene: TRBV10-1; j_gene: TRBJ2-7
CDR3nt: TGTGCCAGCTCACCACCAGGCCAGGCCCCCTACGAGCAGTACTTC; CDR3aa: CASSPPGQAPYEQYF; d_gene: NA; abundance: few; v_gene: TRBV18; j_gene: TRBJ2-7
CDR3nt: TGTGCCAGCAGCTTTGGGTCGGGAGCCATGCTCAATGAGCAGTTCTTC; CDR3aa: CASSFGSGAMLNEQFF; d_gene: NA; abundance: few; v_gene: TRBV7-6; j_gene: TRBJ2-1
CDR3nt: TGTGCCAGCAGAGGGAACAGGGACGAAGAGACCCAGTACTTC; CDR3aa: CASRGNRDEETQYF; d_gene: NA; abundance: few; v_gene: TRBV6-6; j_gene: TRBJ2-5
CDR3nt: TGCGCAAGCAGCGGTTGGACTAGCGGGAACAATGAGCAGTTCTTC; CDR3aa: CASSGWTSGNNEQFF; d_gene: TRBD2; abundance: NA; v_gene: TRBV5-1; j_gene: TRBJ2-1
CDR3nt: TGTGCCAGCAGTGAAGGTTCCCTCCAAGAGACCCAGTACTTC; CDR3aa: CASSEGSLQETQYF; d_gene: NA; abundance: NA; v_gene: TRBV6-1; j_gene: TRBJ2-5
CDR3nt: TGTGCCTGGAGCGTCCTCCAGAACTACGAGCAGTACTTC; CDR3aa: CAWSVLQNYEQYF; d_gene: NA; abundance: few; v_gene: TRBV30; j_gene: TRBJ2-7
CDR3nt: TGTGCCAGCAGCGCAGACACCTTTCAGGGGACCCAGTACTTC; CDR3aa: CASSADTFQGTQYF; d_gene: NA; abundance: few; v_gene: TRBV9; j_gene: TRBJ2-5
CDR3nt: TGTGCCAGCAGCCCAGGCTGGCGGGAGTACAGGAATGAGCAGTTCTTC; CDR3aa: CASSPGWREYRNEQFF; d_gene: TRBD2; abundance: NA; v_gene: TRBV28; j_gene: TRBJ2-1
CDR3nt: TGTGCCAGCAGTGAACCCAGGGGAGGGGAGGGTGAAAAACTGTTTTTT; CDR3aa: CASSEPRGGEGEKLFF; d_gene: NA; abundance: NA; v_gene: TRBV28; j_gene: TRBJ1-4
CDR3nt: TGTGCCAGTAGTAAGGCTACGGGACACCCACAAGAGACCCAGTACTTC; CDR3aa: CASSKATGHPQETQYF; d_gene: NA; abundance: NA; v_gene: TRBV19; j_gene: TRBJ2-5